This T cell receptor beta chain was identified during a study of human T cells and chemical hapten exposure. TCRdb itself ran the RACE reads through MiXCR, one entry per CDR3 protein. The sample records 150,000 to 200,000 distinct CDR3 sequences, under 25% being singletons. Time point: patch test 1, 2 weeks after DPC sensitization. Treatment here: therapeutic diphenylcyclopropenone sensitization with weekly scalp DPC. CDR1 is SQVTM, CDR2 ANQGSEA, per germline. CDR3 length: 11 amino acids. The V and J ends lost 6 bases and 5 bases respectively, with 10 bases between them. This clonotype has at least ten counts.

The source of this sequence is a woman in her forties or fifties with alopecia areata. Some clones in this sample may be carry-over from other donors' samples. Specimen: whole blood, collected in connection with sensitization to the hapten diphenylcyclopropenone (DPC). This rearrangement joins TRBV29-1 to TRBJ2-5, with D possibly TRBD2 on 5 matching bases. CDR3 in amino acids: CSVGLAETQYF. As DNA, the CDR3 is TGCAGCGTCGGACTTGCGGAGACCCAGTACTTC.